Below, 26 T cell receptor beta chains from the same sample are listed, as sequenced in a study of CD4 T cells in relation to SARS-CoV-2 and coronaviruses. The antigens of these receptors remain unknown. The unexposed donors gave CD4+ T cells in about 2011-2018, prior to COVID-19. Isolation of CD4+ T cells took place after roughly nine days in culture. Generated by immunoSEQ multiplex PCR, the TCRdb table keeps only in-frame clones and is missing some. The sample lists approximately 15,000 clones; around 80% were seen once. Sequencing input: CD4+ T cells from PBMCs, cultured in vitro. The receptors stem from a human donor in good health.

V and J are TRBV7-9 and TRBJ1-4; TRBD1 aligns across 11 bases. Germline V gene lookup returns CDR1 SEHNR and CDR2 FQNEAQ (reference sequence). The J segment lost 2 bases and the V segment lost 5 bases, leaving 4 bases of the junction unmatched. The CDR3 runs to 16 residues. Here the CDR3 DNA reads TGTGCCAGCAGCCGGACAGGGGGCTTCACTAATGAAAAACTGTTTTTT. This encodes CASSRTGGFTNEKLFF. Looking up the rest from reference TRBV7-9 and TRBJ1-4 gives the full variable domain: DTGVSQNPRHKITKRGQNVTFRCDPISEHNRLYWYRQTLGQGPEFLTYFQNEAQLEKSRLLSDRFSAERPKGSFSTLEIQRTEQGDSAMYLCASSRTGGFTNEKLFFGSGTQLSVL.

V and J are TRBV7-3 and TRBJ2-7; the match to TRBD2 covers 8 bases. This CDR3 spans 14 amino acids. Trimming took 5 bases from V and 5 from J; bases not matched to a gene: 8. Germline lookup yields CDR1 SGHTA and CDR2 FQGTGA. The CDR3 loop is CASSPSGSSHEQYF. The DNA for the CDR3 is TGTGCCAGCAGCCCAAGCGGGAGTAGTCACGAGCAGTACTTC.

CDR3 amino acids: CASLPSGRPTGELFF. In DNA form, the CDR3 reads TGTGCCTCCCTGCCTAGCGGGAGACCAACCGGGGAGCTGTTTTTT. The genes are TRBV6-5 and TRBJ2-2; 10 bases are shared with TRBD2. The ends lost 11 bases at V and 5 bases at J; junction bases unmatched: 11. The CDR3 loop spans 15 amino acids. Per germline, CDR1 MNHEY and CDR2 SVGAGI.

J is TRBJ2-1 and V is TRBV5-1; D is undetermined. Trimming took 4 bases from V and 7 from J, leaving 6 bases between them. Germline CDR1 SGHRS, CDR2 YFSETQ. The length of the CDR3 is 11 residues. The CDR3 loop reads CASSNRNEQFF. DNA for the CDR3: TGCGCCAGCAGCAATAGAAATGAGCAGTTCTTC.

This chain connects TRBV12-3 or TRBV12-4 to TRBJ2-7; D is unclear. CDR3 length equals 13 residues. V was pared by 2 bases and J by 4 bases, with 9 bases between. Here the CDR3 DNA reads TGTGCCAGCAGTTTACTGAACGTTTACGAGCAGTACTTC. Translating gives CASSLLNVYEQYF.

This clone was recorded only once. This chain uses TRBV10-1 with TRBJ2-5; D might be TRBD2 (5 bases). The CDR3 length is 13 residues. The ends were cut back, 4 bases at V and 7 bases at J, with 13 bases in the middle. Germline V gives CDR1 WNHNN, CDR2 SYGVQD (reference sequence). CDR3 coding DNA: TGCGCCAGCAGTGCCGGGGTGCCGGGGACCCAGTACTTC. This sequence encodes CASSAGVPGTQYF.

The chain is built from TRBV18 and TRBJ1-4, with D perhaps matching TRBD1 (5 bases). The CDR3 is made up of 15 amino acids. The germline V gene encodes CDR1 KGHSH and CDR2 LQKENI. V was cut by 3 bases and J by 8 bases, with 16 bases left in between. CDR3 coding DNA: TGTGCCAGCTCACCGGGGGAGGCCCCAAGGGAAAAACTGTTTTTT. This sequence encodes CASSPGEAPREKLFF.

The V and J genes are TRBV10-1 and TRBJ2-7, with a possible D match to TRBD2 (5 bases). Germline CDR1 WNHNN, CDR2 SYGVQD (reference sequence). V was trimmed by 2 bases and J by 6 bases, leaving 5 bases between them. This CDR3 has 11 amino acids. The CDR3 sequence: CASSEEGEQYF. The DNA for the CDR3 is TGCGCCAGCAGTGAGGAGGGCGAGCAGTACTTC.

The rearrangement uses TRBV24-1 and TRBJ2-1; the D is unclear. The CDR3 extends over 14 amino acids. Germline lookup yields CDR1 KGHDR and CDR2 SFDVKD. V was clipped by 1 base and J by 4 bases, with 7 bases between them. CDR3 region: CATSDFAEYNEQFF. As DNA, the CDR3 is TGTGCCACCAGTGATTTTGCGGAGTACAATGAGCAGTTCTTC.

The CDR3 DNA follows: TGCGCCAGCAGCTTGGGCCCAGGGGCCCCTAACACTGAAGCTTTCTTT. This translates into CASSLGPGAPNTEAFF. The V gene is TRBV5-1, the J gene TRBJ1-1; TRBD1 might be the D (6 bases). Germline V gene data show CDR1 as SGHRS and CDR2 as YFSETQ. The CDR3 loop spans 16 amino acids. V was shortened by 0 bases and J by 2 bases, with 14 bases between the two germline ends.

This rearrangement joins TRBV9 to TRBJ2-7; possibly TRBD1 for D (6 bases). With 3 bases removed from V and 7 bases from J, the gap between germline ends came to 26 bases. The CDR3 is made up of 17 amino acids. Germline lookup yields CDR1 SGDLS and CDR2 YYNGEE. DNA of the CDR3: TGTGCCAGCAGCGGAATCCAGGGGCCCTTTGATTCGGGGGAGCAGTACTTC. The encoded protein is CASSGIQGPFDSGEQYF. Filled out from reference TRBV9 and TRBJ2-7, the complete variable domain reads DSGVTQTPKHLITATGQRVTLRCSPRSGDLSVYWYQQSLDQGLQFLIQYYNGEERAKGNILERFSAQQFPDLHSELNLSSLELGDSALYFCASSGIQGPFDSGEQYFGPGTRLTVT.

The chain employs TRBV10-1 and TRBJ2-1; D remains ambiguous. Per the germline V gene, CDR1 is WNHNN and CDR2 is SYGVQD (reference sequence). Deletions cut 0 bases from V and 5 bases from J, with 5 bases between. This CDR3 is 13 amino acids long. For the CDR3, the DNA is TGCGCCAGCAGTGAGTCGACGGACAATGAGCAGTTCTTC. Translated: CASSESTDNEQFF.

The chain links TRBV5-6 to TRBJ1-2; TRBD1 matches at 10 bases. Germline CDR1 SGHDT, CDR2 YYEEEE. J gave up 4 bases and V 4 bases, and 4 bases lay outside the gene matches. CDR3 length: 14 amino acids. For the CDR3, the DNA is TGTGCCAGCAGCATAGGACAGGGGGGCTATGGCTACACCTTC. Its protein is CASSIGQGGYGYTF.

This clone has a handful of counts. This chain links TRBV7-9 with TRBJ2-3; D unclear. Germline V lookup: CDR1 SEHNR, CDR2 FQNEAQ (reference sequence). V was trimmed by 5 bases and J by 0 bases, leaving 9 bases between them. The CDR3 contains 14 residues. The DNA for the CDR3 is TGTGCCAGCAGCCTCGGACGGAGCACAGATACGCAGTATTTT. It encodes CASSLGRSTDTQYF. Full variable domain (remainder filled in from reference TRBV7-9 and TRBJ2-3): DTGVSQNPRHKITKRGQNVTFRCDPISEHNRLYWYRQTLGQGPEFLTYFQNEAQLEKSRLLSDRFSAERPKGSFSTLEIQRTEQGDSAMYLCASSLGRSTDTQYFGPGTRLTVL.

This chain joins TRBV3-1 (or the pseudogene TRBV3-2) and TRBJ1-1, with 8 bases matching TRBD1. After removal of 6 bases from V and 6 bases from J, the junction contained 9 bases not matched to a gene. The germline CDR1 and CDR2 sequences are LGHDT and YNNKEL (reference sequence). There are 14 residues in the CDR3. CDR3 nucleotides: TGTGCCAGCAGTCGAGGGGAGACAGGGGCTGAAGCTTTCTTT. Translation gives CASSRGETGAEAFF.

The table lists this clone with a few counts. This chain connects TRBV24-1 to TRBJ2-1; the match to TRBD2 covers 8 bases. Germline assignment: CDR1 KGHDR and CDR2 SFDVKD. The CDR3 spans 17 residues. Trimming took 4 bases from V and 8 from J; bases not matched to a gene: 15. CDR3 residues: CATSDQRPSGSGDEQFF. The CDR3, as DNA: TGTGCCACCAGTGACCAACGACCCAGCGGGAGTGGGGATGAGCAGTTCTTC.

This clone was detected once. V is TRBV12-5 and J is TRBJ1-1; 12 bases match TRBD1. This CDR3 region has 15 residues. Per the germline V gene, CDR1 is LGHNT and CDR2 is FRNRAP. After removal of 4 bases from V and 4 bases from J, the junction contained 4 bases not matched to a gene. CDR3 bases: TGTGCTAGTGGTTCGGGACAGGGGGCGGGCACTGAAGCTTTCTTT. This translates into CASGSGQGAGTEAFF.

The CDR3 sequence is CASSETRTPTGNEQFF. CDR3 sequence (DNA): TGTGCCAGCAGTGAAACTCGGACCCCCACGGGGAATGAGCAGTTCTTC. The chain is built from TRBV6-1 and TRBJ2-1; D might be TRBD2 (5 bases). Germline assignment: CDR1 MNHNS and CDR2 SASEGT. This CDR3 comprises 16 residues. The V end was cut by 2 bases, the J end by 7 bases, with 18 bases between.

The sample holds a few counts of this clone. The chain joins TRBV30 to TRBJ1-5, with unresolved D. Germline-derived CDR1 and CDR2 are GTSNPN and SVGIG (reference sequence). The CDR3 sequence is 15 residues long. Trimming stripped 0 bases from V and 2 bases from J, with 11 bases between. The CDR3 coding sequence is TGTGCCTGGAGTGTCCCTGGTTTCGGCAATCAGCCCCAGCATTTT. Amino acids: CAWSVPGFGNQPQHF.

The chain is built from TRBV18 and TRBJ2-2; no clear D. Trimming took 3 bases from V and 6 from J, leaving 8 bases between them. CDR1 and CDR2 from the germline V gene are KGHSH and LQKENI. The CDR3 is 13 amino acids. The CDR3 spells CASSPGEAGELFF. The DNA of the CDR3 is TGTGCCAGCTCACCGGGCGAGGCCGGGGAGCTGTTTTTT.

This rearrangement joins TRBV29-1 to TRBJ2-3, with D possibly matching TRBD2 (6 bases). CDR1 and CDR2 from the germline V gene are SQVTM and ANQGSEA. V was shortened by 0 bases and J by 2 bases, with 9 bases between the two germline ends. CDR3 length: 14 residues. CDR3 nucleotide sequence: TGCAGCGTTGAAGAAGGCGGGGTCACAGATACGCAGTATTTT. It encodes CSVEEGGVTDTQYF.

This clone was detected once. The chain recombines TRBV5-4 with TRBJ2-7, with unresolved D. V was shortened by 1 base and J by 9 bases, with 11 bases between the two germline ends. This CDR3 is built from 12 residues. Germline-derived CDR1 and CDR2 are SGHNT and YYREEE (reference sequence). The CDR3 loop is CASSLYGFGQYF. DNA of the CDR3: TGTGCCAGCAGCTTGTACGGGTTTGGGCAGTACTTC.

The chain is built from TRBV5-1 and TRBJ1-2; 7 bases map to TRBD1. CDR1 and CDR2 from the germline V gene are SGHRS and YFSETQ. The CDR3 totals 15 residues. V was pared by 4 bases and J by 6 bases, with 12 bases of the junction left unmatched. DNA for the CDR3: TGCGCCAGCAGCCCCCGCTCGGGGACAGAAAATGGCTACACCTTC. Protein sequence: CASSPRSGTENGYTF.

The chain joins TRBV28 to TRBJ1-1, with D maybe TRBD1 (5 bases). The length of the CDR3 is 15 residues. The germline V gene encodes CDR1 MDHEN and CDR2 SYDVKM. V lost 6 bases and J lost 0, with 14 bases in between. CDR3 sequence (DNA): TGTGCCAGCAGACTAGGGGCAGGCATGAACACTGAAGCTTTCTTT. It yields the protein CASRLGAGMNTEAFF.

The chain combines TRBV5-6 with TRBJ2-5, with D perhaps TRBD1 or TRBD2 (6 bases each). There are 13 residues in the CDR3. The germline V gene has CDR1 SGHDT and CDR2 YYEEEE. Trimming removed 2 bases from V and 5 bases from J, with 10 bases in between. The CDR3 loop is CASSFGGLETQYF. CDR3 nucleotides: TGTGCCAGCAGCTTTGGGGGGCTGGAGACCCAGTACTTC.

About this clone: At one boundary the junction diverges from the germline segment, which might be a read error. This chain links TRBV30 with TRBJ1-2; D is uncertain. This CDR3 spans 11 amino acids. Germline values: CDR1 GTSNPN, CDR2 SVGIG (reference sequence). DNA for the CDR3: TGTGCCTGGAGTGAGGGCCGCCTTGTGGGCTTC. Amino acid sequence: CAWSEGRLVGF.